The T cell receptor beta chain under discussion was sequenced for a study of T cells in tuberculosis. Time point in this sample: new active TB diagnosis, blood taken before or within 7 days of starting treatment. The protocol was immunoSEQ multiplex PCR, while the TCRdb copy is restricted to in-frame clones and leaves out a portion. Of tens of thousands of clones listed, about 95% were seen once; the top ten hold around 1.4%. This CDR3 has 13 amino acids. Germline-derived CDR1 and CDR2 are LNHNV and YYDKDF (reference sequence). V was trimmed by 0 bases and J by 8 bases, leaving 10 bases between them.

Sample: PBMCs, taken at tuberculosis diagnosis. The chain joins TRBV15 to TRBJ1-2, with unresolved D. The TCR comes from an adult with tuberculosis. DNA of the CDR3: TGTGCCACCAGCAGAGATCGGGTTGGGGGCTACACCTTC. Translated, it gives CATSRDRVGGYTF.